Presented here are 21 T cell receptor beta chains from one specimen sequenced in a study of cytomegalovirus exposure and HLA in healthy donors. A multiplex PCR was run with 60 Vbeta primers and 13 Jbeta primers. TCRdb's table, derived via immunoSEQ multiplex PCR, lists solely in-frame clones and lacks some. The data hold around 160,000 clones, with approximately 83% observed a single time. The specimen was PBMCs. Source of these receptors: a man aged 18 to 30 in good health and CMV-seropositive.

The V gene is TRBV5-1, the J gene TRBJ2-5, with TRBD2 matching 10 bases. The germline CDR1 and CDR2 sequences are SGHRS and YFSETQ. Unmatched junction bases numbered 8, after V lost 4 bases and J lost 2 bases. The CDR3 covers 16 residues. CDR3 sequence reads: CASSRGLADIQETQYF. CDR3 nucleotide sequence: TGCGCCAGCAGCCGCGGACTAGCGGACATTCAAGAGACCCAGTACTTC.

The genes are TRBV18 and TRBJ1-4, with TRBD1 identical over 7 bases. The junction had 12 bases not matched to a gene; V was cut back by 8 bases and J by 6 bases. Germline V gene lookup returns CDR1 KGHSH and CDR2 LQKENI. The CDR3 covers 15 residues. Written as DNA, the CDR3 is TGTGCCAGCACTCCAGACAGGGCCTCTCATGAAAAACTGTTTTTT. Translation: CASTPDRASHEKLFF.

A single count supports this clone. V and J are TRBV25-1 and TRBJ1-6, with D maybe TRBD1 (6 bases). Trimming removed 3 bases at V and 7 bases at J, with 13 bases between. The CDR3 consists of 15 residues. Germline V gene data show CDR1 as MGHDK and CDR2 as SYGVNS. CDR3 amino acids: CASSEADRRNSPLHF. As DNA, the CDR3 is TGTGCCAGCAGTGAGGCTGACAGGAGGAATTCACCCCTCCACTTT.

The chain's CDR3 is CASSLEGTVPYNEQFF. CDR3 in DNA: TGTGCCAGCAGTTTGGAGGGGACAGTGCCTTACAATGAGCAGTTCTTC. This chain joins TRBV6-6 and TRBJ2-1, with a possible D match to TRBD1 (7 bases). Deletions cut 4 bases from V and 4 bases from J, with 17 bases between. This CDR3 comprises 16 residues. Germline CDR1 and CDR2: MNHNY and SVGAGI (reference sequence).

This chain connects TRBV6-1 to TRBJ1-4; 7 nucleotides agree with TRBD1. Losses at the gene ends were 10 bases for V and 7 bases for J; bases not matched to a gene: 9. Germline CDR1 reads MNHNS; CDR2 reads SASEGT. This CDR3 spans 13 amino acids. This chain's CDR3 is CATQRGQSEKLFF. The CDR3, as DNA: TGTGCCACCCAAAGGGGGCAGAGTGAAAAACTGTTTTTT.

The CDR3 spells CASRAASGTDTQYF. Here the CDR3 DNA reads TGTGCCAGCAGAGCCGCTAGCGGCACAGATACGCAGTATTTT. The rearrangement links TRBV2 to TRBJ2-3; D may be TRBD2 (6 bases). The V and J ends lost 6 bases and 1 base respectively, with 11 bases between them. CDR1 and CDR2 from the germline V gene are SNHLY and FYNNEI. The CDR3 extends over 14 amino acids.

The chain combines TRBV2 with TRBJ2-2; D remains unclear. This CDR3 spans 13 amino acids. The germline V gene has CDR1 SNHLY and CDR2 FYNNEI. V lost 3 bases, J lost 3 bases, and 5 bases lay in between. As DNA, the CDR3 is TGTGCCAGCAGTGACGGTGACACCGGGGAGCTGTTTTTT. Protein: CASSDGDTGELFF.

J is TRBJ1-6 and V is TRBV5-8; weak D call: TRBD1 (5 bases). The CDR3 contains 16 residues. Germline lookup yields CDR1 SGHTS and CDR2 YDEGEE. V was cut by 2 bases and J by 7 bases, with 16 bases left in between. DNA of the CDR3: TGTGCCAGCAGCTTTCTGGGGCAGGCGGTGAATTCACCCCTCCACTTT. It is translated as CASSFLGQAVNSPLHF.

V gene TRBV6-1 combines with J gene TRBJ2-5; D not certain. Trimming cost V 2 bases and J 1 base, with 8 bases left between them. The CDR3 runs to 14 residues. The V gene's germline CDR1 is MNHNS and CDR2 SASEGT. The DNA of the CDR3 is TGTGCCAGCAGTGAATTGGGCTTCCAAGAGACCCAGTACTTC. Translated: CASSELGFQETQYF.

The chain recombines TRBV4-2 with TRBJ2-3, with D tentatively TRBD2 (5 bases). The CDR3 extends over 17 amino acids. The V end lost 5 bases, the J end lost 1 base, and 19 bases lay between the germline ends. The germline V gene encodes CDR1 LGHNA and CDR2 YNFKEQ. The CDR3 loop is CASSTARTAEGTDTQYF. The CDR3 nucleotides read TGTGCCAGCAGCACAGCGAGGACGGCGGAGGGCACAGATACGCAGTATTTT.

This chain uses TRBV13 with TRBJ2-7, with 8 bases lining up with TRBD2. The CDR3 length is 14 residues. Germline V lookup: CDR1 PRHDT, CDR2 FYEKMQ (reference sequence). V shed 5 bases and J 3 bases; nucleotides not matched to a gene: 6. CDR3 DNA: TGTGCCAGCAGCCGGAGCGGGGGAAACTACGAGCAGTACTTC. Protein product: CASSRSGGNYEQYF.

The chain joins TRBV9 to TRBJ2-3; 7 bases are a match to TRBD2. Germline CDR1 and CDR2: SGDLS and YYNGEE. This CDR3 is built from 15 residues. V trimming: 0 bases; J trimming: 5 bases; junction bases outside the gene matches: 6. The CDR3 loop reads CASSVVGAGLDTQYF. In nucleotides, the CDR3 is TGTGCCAGCAGCGTAGTGGGAGCGGGGCTAGATACGCAGTATTTT.

This clone was seen at least ten times. V and J are TRBV5-1 and TRBJ1-2, with a possible D match to TRBD1 (6 bases). V lost 4 bases, J lost 7 bases, and 14 bases lay in between. This CDR3 comprises 13 residues. Per the germline V gene, CDR1 is SGHRS and CDR2 is YFSETQ. The CDR3 sequence is CASSLSPDSGYTF. CDR3 DNA: TGCGCCAGCAGCCTATCCCCGGACAGTGGCTACACCTTC.

As for this clone: At the DNA level, this CDR3 is encoded by other sequences in the same sample as well. This chain uses TRBV6-5 with TRBJ1-6; D remains unclear. Germline CDR1 reads MNHEY; CDR2 reads SVGAGI. The CDR3 is 13 amino acids. The V end lost 3 bases, the J end lost 8 bases, and 8 bases lay between the germline ends. The CDR3 DNA sequence: TGTGCCAGCAGTTATTCGGGAGATTCACCCCTCCACTTT. It translates to CASSYSGDSPLHF.

The V gene is TRBV5-1, the J gene TRBJ1-6; maybe TRBD1 (6 bases). Trimming removed 0 bases from V and 4 bases from J, with 11 bases in between. CDR1 and CDR2 (germline): SGHRS, YFSETQ. The CDR3 length is 16 residues. The CDR3 bases are TGCGCCAGCAGCTTGGTAACAGGGAATTATAATTCACCCCTCCACTTT. Its protein product is CASSLVTGNYNSPLHF.

V is TRBV7-2 and J is TRBJ2-3; 13 bases line up with TRBD2. V was clipped by 5 bases and J by 6 bases; unmatched bases: 8. Germline V gene lookup returns CDR1 SGHTA and CDR2 FQGNSA. This CDR3 is built from 16 residues. The CDR3 loop reads CASSGGTSGVVDTQYF. The CDR3 nucleotides read TGTGCCAGCAGCGGCGGGACTAGCGGGGTCGTTGATACGCAGTATTTT. Looking up the rest from reference TRBV7-2 and TRBJ2-3 gives the full variable domain: GAGVSQSPSNKVTEKGKDVELRCDPISGHTALYWYRQSLGQGLEFLIYFQGNSAPDKSGLPSDRFSAERTGGSVSTLTIQRTQQEDSAVYLCASSGGTSGVVDTQYFGPGTRLTVL.

This chain links TRBV7-7 with TRBJ2-5; TRBD2 matches at 11 bases. Germline CDR1 reads SSHAT; CDR2 reads FNYEAQ (reference sequence). V lost 2 bases, J lost 4 bases, and 3 bases stayed unmatched. The CDR3 has 15 residues. CDR3 in amino acids: CASSLIAGGRETQYF. CDR3 coding DNA: TGTGCCAGCAGCTTAATAGCGGGGGGGCGAGAGACCCAGTACTTC.

This clone has a single count. The rearrangement uses TRBV7-2 and TRBJ2-7; TRBD1 matches 7 bases. The CDR3 is 15 amino acids. V lost 0 bases to trimming and J lost 2 bases; unmatched junction nucleotides: 4. CDR1 and CDR2 (germline): SGHTA, FQGNSA. CDR3 in DNA: TGTGCCAGCAGCTTAGCACCCGGGACAGCCTACGAGCAGTACTTC. Protein sequence: CASSLAPGTAYEQYF.

The chain joins TRBV5-1 to TRBJ2-3; TRBD2 matches 7 bases. The V segment lost 1 base and the J segment 2 bases; nucleotides outside the gene matches: 19. The CDR3 has 20 amino acids. Germline lookup yields CDR1 SGHRS and CDR2 YFSETQ. The CDR3 loop reads CASSLTIYEGPSGTTDTQYF. CDR3 DNA sequence: TGCGCCAGCAGCTTGACCATATACGAGGGCCCTAGCGGCACCACAGATACGCAGTATTTT.

This clone has only one observation. The chain recombines TRBV15 with TRBJ1-2; 8 nucleotides match TRBD1. Germline V gene lookup returns CDR1 LNHNV and CDR2 YYDKDF (reference sequence). V was pared by 4 bases and J by 4 bases, with 11 bases of the junction left unmatched. There are 16 residues in the CDR3. The CDR3 DNA sequence: TGTGCCACCAGCACACGAACCGGGACAGGTTTCTATGGCTACACCTTC. Protein: CATSTRTGTGFYGYTF.

The chain uses TRBV5-6 and TRBJ2-7; D remains unclear. Germline lookup yields CDR1 SGHDT and CDR2 YYEEEE. The V gene lost 0 bases and the J gene lost 6 bases, with 10 bases spanning the gap. This CDR3 spans 13 amino acids. The CDR3 loop reads CASSLEPYSEQYF. DNA of the CDR3: TGTGCCAGCAGCTTGGAGCCCTACAGCGAGCAGTACTTC.